A selection of T cell receptor beta chains follows, all from one sample in a study of shared clonotypes between healthy human individuals. Profiled with immunoSEQ multiplex PCR; TCRdb holds only in-frame clones, not every one. The sample yields about 530,000 clones, almost 97% seen once. Sequencing input: naive CD4+ T cells sorted from blood. The receptor source for this set is a woman in her twenties or thirties in good health. The CDR3 runs from the conserved cysteine through the conserved F or W. D genes are given only for firm matches.

V	D	J	CDR3	DNA
TRBV11-2	TRBD2	TRBJ2-7	CASRRYGTSGSEQYF	TGTGCCAGCAGGAGATACGGGACTAGCGGGAGTGAGCAGTACTTC
TRBV4-1	-	TRBJ1-4	CASSLRAILEGPNEKLFF	TGCGCCAGCAGCCTCAGGGCGATTTTGGAAGGCCCTAATGAAAAACTGTTTTTT
TRBV11-2	-	TRBJ2-5	CASSVGFQETQYF	TGTGCCAGCAGCGTAGGGTTCCAAGAGACCCAGTACTTC
TRBV28	-	TRBJ1-2	CATRGYYGYTF	TGTGCCACCAGGGGTTACTATGGCTACACCTTC
TRBV9	-	TRBJ1-3	CASSGRSGGPGNTIYF	TGTGCCAGCAGCGGACGATCGGGGGGGCCTGGAAACACCATATATTTT
TRBV5-4	-	TRBJ1-1	CASSQLGQLNTEAFF	TGTGCCAGCAGCCAACTCGGACAGCTGAACACTGAAGCTTTCTTT
TRBV28	-	TRBJ2-7	CASSLQKPYEQYF	TGTGCCAGCAGTTTACAGAAGCCCTACGAGCAGTACTTC
TRBV12-5	TRBD2	TRBJ2-1	CASGLGGLAGGFNEQFF	TGTGCTAGTGGTTTGGGGGGACTAGCGGGAGGGTTTAATGAGCAGTTCTTC
TRBV14	-	TRBJ2-5	CASSQNYGQETQYF	TGTGCCAGCAGCCAAAACTACGGGCAAGAGACCCAGTACTTC
TRBV29-1	TRBD1	TRBJ1-1	CSVEGQGNTEAFF	TGCAGCGTTGAAGGACAGGGGAACACTGAAGCTTTCTTT